This TCR beta chain is drawn from a study of technical replicates of blood from a few donors. TCRdb keeps only in-frame clones here, not all; method: immunoSEQ multiplex PCR. Seen here are about 85,000 clones, roughly 94% observed once, and the top ten hold approximately 0.25%. CDR3 length: 13 amino acids. Germline CDR1 is KGHSH and CDR2 is LQKENI. V lost 6 bases, J lost 4 bases, and 5 bases stayed unmatched. This chain links TRBV18 with TRBJ1-2; 7 bases agree with TRBD1. The source material was T cells isolated from PBMCs. The TCR was taken from a human donor in good health. The CDR3 sequence: CASSQSGGYGYTF. In nucleotides, the CDR3 is TGTGCCAGCTCCCAGTCAGGGGGCTATGGCTACACCTTC.